This TCR beta chain was sequenced during a study of blood T cells in healthy people across ages. General study points: Long-lived donors carried more naive CD4+ cells and greater diversity than aged donors. PBMC samples, being unsorted, prevented any conclusive comparison of naive and antigen-experienced cells.

The second PCR ran roughly 6 to 12 cycles with a sample-barcoded 5' primer and J-beta primers. In TCRdb, the 5' RACE reads were re-called with MiXCR into one record per CDR3 protein. The sample yields approximately 1.5 million distinct CDR3 sequences, roughly two fifths seen once. Between the trimmed V and J ends, which lost 6 bases and 3 bases, there was a span of 15 bases. CDR3 length: 15 residues. Looked up from germline, CDR1 is MNHEY and CDR2 is SMNVEV (reference sequence). Of note for this clonotype: The antigen is unknown.

Per sample, a minimum of 6.5 million PBMCs were isolated. Input material: blood. The V call is TRBV27, the J call TRBJ2-1; possible D gene TRBD2, 6 bases. The clonotype comes from a woman between 18 and 30 years old in good health. For the CDR3, the DNA is TGTGCCAGCAGCCCGGAGTCGGGAGTCTACAATGAGCAGTTCTTC. This encodes CASSPESGVYNEQFF.